This TCR beta chain derives from a study of cytomegalovirus exposure and HLA in healthy donors. Study-level results: CMV serostatus stood as the only immune exposure information on hand.

This CDR3 is built from 15 residues. Germline V lookup: CDR1 LNHNV, CDR2 YYDKDF (reference sequence). The V end was cut by 0 bases, the J end by 4 bases, with 10 bases between. Use of 60 Vbeta and 13 Jbeta primers characterized the PCR. Sequencing was performed with immunoSEQ multiplex PCR; in TCRdb, only in-frame clones are kept and a portion is missing. Here the sample spans some 84,000 clones, 60% to 85% being singletons. Donors consisted of healthy bone marrow donors. On this clone itself: The antigen remains unidentified.

This chain links TRBV15 with TRBJ1-5; D perhaps matches TRBD1 (5 bases). This sequence originates from a boy younger than 18 in good health and CMV-seronegative. Sequencing used PBMCs. The CDR3: CATSRDLKGNQPQHF. CDR3 nucleotides: TGTGCCACCAGCAGAGATCTTAAGGGGAATCAGCCCCAGCATTTT.